The clone carrying this T cell receptor (beta chain) was counted once. Its antigen is as yet unknown. Libraries were prepared by immunoSEQ multiplex PCR; TCRdb keeps only in-frame clonotypes and omits some of them. The sample records 44,000 or so clones, about 94% being singletons. The entry originates in a study of T cell therapy after organ transplantation. Trimming cost V 5 bases and J 3 bases, with 8 bases left between them. CDR1 and CDR2 from the germline V gene are LNHDA and SQIVND (reference sequence). CDR3 length equals 13 residues. Study conclusions and caveats: Effects of concurrent antirejection and antiviral medications were not evaluable.

Patients were solid-organ transplant recipients with drug-resistant or recurrent cytomegalovirus. The receptor was isolated from a human patient who had received a solid organ transplant and had CMV disease. The input for sequencing was CD8+ T cells from blood, taken before autologous CMV-specific T cell therapy. V gene TRBV19 combines with J gene TRBJ1-5, with D possibly being TRBD1 (5 bases). This CDR3 is CASSPRVNQPQHF. The CDR3 DNA follows: TGTGCCAGTAGTCCCAGGGTCAATCAGCCCCAGCATTTT.